A single sample gave rise to the 2 T cell receptor beta chains below, sequenced in a study of T cell responses to AZD1222 COVID-19 vaccine. Only in-frame clones appear in the TCRdb table, and some are missing; sequencing was by immunoSEQ multiplex PCR. This sample yields some 170,000 clones, of which about nine tenths are seen a single time; 3.5% to 4.5% belongs to the top ten. This sample comprised peripheral blood, obtained 28 days after the second dose of the MenACWY control vaccine. The receptors here all came from an adult who received the MenACWY meningococcal vaccine as a control.

V and J are TRBV6-5 and TRBJ2-5; tentatively, D is TRBD1 or TRBD2 (5 bases each). The germline V gene has CDR1 MNHEY and CDR2 SVGAGI. CDR3 length: 14 residues. V lost 2 bases to trimming and J lost 6 bases, with 13 bases between them. CDR3 sequence reads: CASSYEGFRQTQYF. Written as DNA, the CDR3 is TGTGCCAGCAGTTACGAGGGGTTTAGACAGACCCAGTACTTC.

V usage is TRBV18 and J usage is TRBJ1-3, with 9 bases fitting TRBD1. Germline CDR1 and CDR2: KGHSH and LQKENI. This CDR3 contains 14 residues. V gave up 6 bases and J gave up 4 bases; unmatched junction bases: 4. As DNA, the CDR3 is TGTGCCAGCTCTCGGGACAGGGACGGAAACACCATATATTTT. Amino acids: CASSRDRDGNTIYF.